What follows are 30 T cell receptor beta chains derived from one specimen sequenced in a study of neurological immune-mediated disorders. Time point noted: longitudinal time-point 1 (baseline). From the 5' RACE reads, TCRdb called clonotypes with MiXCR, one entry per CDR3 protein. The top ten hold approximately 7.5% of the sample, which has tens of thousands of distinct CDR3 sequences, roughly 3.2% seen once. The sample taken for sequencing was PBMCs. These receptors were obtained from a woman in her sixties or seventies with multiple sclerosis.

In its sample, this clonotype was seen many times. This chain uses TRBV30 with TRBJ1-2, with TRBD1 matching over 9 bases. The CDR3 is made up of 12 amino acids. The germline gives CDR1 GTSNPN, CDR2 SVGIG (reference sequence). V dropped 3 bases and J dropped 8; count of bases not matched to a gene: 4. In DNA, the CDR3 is TGTGCCTGGAGGGACAGGGGATTCGGCTACACCTTC. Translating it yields CAWRDRGFGYTF. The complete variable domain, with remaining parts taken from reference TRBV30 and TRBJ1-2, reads SQTIHQWPATLVQPVGSPLSLECTVEGTSNPNLYWYRQAAGRGLQLLFYSVGIGQISSEVPQNLSASRPQDRQFILSSKKLLLSDSGFYLCAWRDRGFGYTFGSGTRLTVV.

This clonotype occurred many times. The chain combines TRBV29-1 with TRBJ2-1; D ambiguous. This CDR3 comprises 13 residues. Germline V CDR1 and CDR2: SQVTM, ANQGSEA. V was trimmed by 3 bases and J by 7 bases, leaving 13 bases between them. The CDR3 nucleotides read TGCAGCGTTGAGTCACCTTCCTGGAATGAGCAGTTCTTC. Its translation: CSVESPSWNEQFF.

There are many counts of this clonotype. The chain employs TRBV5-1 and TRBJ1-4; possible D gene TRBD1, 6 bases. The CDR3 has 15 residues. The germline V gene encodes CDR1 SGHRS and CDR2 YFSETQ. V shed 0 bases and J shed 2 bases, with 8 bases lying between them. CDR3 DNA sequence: TGCGCCAGCAGCTTGGGGGGGCCTACTAATGAAAAACTGTTTTTT. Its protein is CASSLGGPTNEKLFF.

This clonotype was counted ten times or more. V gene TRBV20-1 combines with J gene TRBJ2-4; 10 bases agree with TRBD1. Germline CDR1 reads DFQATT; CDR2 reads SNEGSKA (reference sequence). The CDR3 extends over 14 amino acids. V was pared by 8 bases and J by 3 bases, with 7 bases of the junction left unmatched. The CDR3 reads CSSDRGLGKNIQYF. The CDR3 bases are TGCAGTTCCGACAGGGGGCTTGGCAAAAACATTCAGTACTTC.

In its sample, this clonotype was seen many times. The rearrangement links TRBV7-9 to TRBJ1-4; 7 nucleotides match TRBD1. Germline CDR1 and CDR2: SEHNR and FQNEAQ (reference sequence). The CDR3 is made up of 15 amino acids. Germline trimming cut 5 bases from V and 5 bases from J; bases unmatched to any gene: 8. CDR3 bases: TGTGCCAGCAGCACTGGGGACAGACGAAATGAAAAACTGTTTTTT. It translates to CASSTGDRRNEKLFF.

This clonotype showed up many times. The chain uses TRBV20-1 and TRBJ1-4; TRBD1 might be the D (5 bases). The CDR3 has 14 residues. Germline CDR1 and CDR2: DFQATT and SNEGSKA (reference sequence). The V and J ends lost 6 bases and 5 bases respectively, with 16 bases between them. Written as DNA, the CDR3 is TGCAGTGCCCTTCCCGGGGGAACCAATGAAAAACTGTTTTTT. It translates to CSALPGGTNEKLFF.

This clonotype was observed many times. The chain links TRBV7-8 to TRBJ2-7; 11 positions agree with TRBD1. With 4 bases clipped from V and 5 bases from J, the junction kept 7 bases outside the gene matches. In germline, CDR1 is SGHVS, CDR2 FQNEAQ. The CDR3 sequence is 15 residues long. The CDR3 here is CASSSGQGARNEQYF. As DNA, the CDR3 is TGTGCCAGCAGCTCCGGACAGGGGGCTAGGAACGAGCAGTACTTC.

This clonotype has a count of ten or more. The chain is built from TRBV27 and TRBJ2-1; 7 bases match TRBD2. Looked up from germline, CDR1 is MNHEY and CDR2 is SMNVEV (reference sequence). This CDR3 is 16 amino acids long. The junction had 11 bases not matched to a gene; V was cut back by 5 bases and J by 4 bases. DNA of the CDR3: TGTGCCAGCAGTCCCCGCCGGGACTACTTTTACAATGAGCAGTTCTTC. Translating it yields CASSPRRDYFYNEQFF.

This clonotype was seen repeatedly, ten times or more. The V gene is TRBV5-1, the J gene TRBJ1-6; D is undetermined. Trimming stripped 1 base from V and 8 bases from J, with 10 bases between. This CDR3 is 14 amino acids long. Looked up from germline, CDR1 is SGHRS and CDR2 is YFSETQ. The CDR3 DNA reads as TGCGCCAGCAGCTTGAAACTCAAAGATTCACCCCTCCACTTT. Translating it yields CASSLKLKDSPLHF.

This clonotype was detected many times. CDR3 residues: CASSVVQGDEQYF. The CDR3 nucleotides are TGTGCCAGCAGCGTAGTGCAGGGAGACGAGCAGTACTTC. This sequence joins TRBV9 and TRBJ2-7; D may be TRBD1 or TRBD2 (5 bases each). CDR3 size: 13 residues. V lost 0 bases to trimming and J lost 5 bases, with 9 bases between them. Germline CDR1 SGDLS, CDR2 YYNGEE.

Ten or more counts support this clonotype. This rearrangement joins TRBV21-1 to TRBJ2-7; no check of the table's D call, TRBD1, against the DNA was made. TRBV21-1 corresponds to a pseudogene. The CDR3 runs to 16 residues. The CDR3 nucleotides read TGTGCCAGCAGCAAAGTGGGACAGGGGCCCTCCTACGAGCAGTACTTC. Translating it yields CASSKVGQGPSYEQYF.

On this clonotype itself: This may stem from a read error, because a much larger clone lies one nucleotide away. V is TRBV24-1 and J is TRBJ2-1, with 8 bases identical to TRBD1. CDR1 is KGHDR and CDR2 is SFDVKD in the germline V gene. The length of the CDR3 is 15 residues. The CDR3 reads CVTSGTGGPYNEQFF. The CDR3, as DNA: TGTGTCACCAGTGGTACAGGGGGGCCCTACAATGAGCAGTTCTTC.

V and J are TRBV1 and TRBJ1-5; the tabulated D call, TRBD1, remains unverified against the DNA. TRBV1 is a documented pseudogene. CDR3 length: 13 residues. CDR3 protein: CTSPRQENQPQHF. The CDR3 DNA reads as TGCACCAGCCCTAGACAGGAAAATCAGCCCCAGCATTTT.

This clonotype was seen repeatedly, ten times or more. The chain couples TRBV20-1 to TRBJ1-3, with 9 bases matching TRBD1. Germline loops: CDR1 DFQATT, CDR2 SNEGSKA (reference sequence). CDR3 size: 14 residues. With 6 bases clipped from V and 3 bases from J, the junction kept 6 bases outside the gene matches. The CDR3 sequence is CSASTGGLGNTIYF. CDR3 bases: TGCAGTGCATCTACAGGGGGCCTTGGAAACACCATATATTTT.

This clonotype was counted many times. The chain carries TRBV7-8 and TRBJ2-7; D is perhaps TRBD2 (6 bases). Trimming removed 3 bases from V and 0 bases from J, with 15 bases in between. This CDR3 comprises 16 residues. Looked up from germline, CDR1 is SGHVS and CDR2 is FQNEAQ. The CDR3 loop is CASSLAPAGSSYEQYF. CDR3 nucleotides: TGTGCCAGCAGCTTGGCCCCAGCGGGCAGCTCCTACGAGCAGTACTTC.

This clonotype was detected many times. CDR3 loop: CASSRGQRNYEQYF. CDR3 sequence (DNA): TGTGCCAGCAGTAGGGGACAGCGGAACTACGAGCAGTACTTC. The V call is TRBV11-1, the J call TRBJ2-7; 7 nucleotides agree with TRBD1. Germline V gene sequence: CDR1 SGHAT, CDR2 FQDESV (reference sequence). The V segment lost 6 bases and the J segment 3 bases; nucleotides outside the gene matches: 8. This CDR3 comprises 14 residues.

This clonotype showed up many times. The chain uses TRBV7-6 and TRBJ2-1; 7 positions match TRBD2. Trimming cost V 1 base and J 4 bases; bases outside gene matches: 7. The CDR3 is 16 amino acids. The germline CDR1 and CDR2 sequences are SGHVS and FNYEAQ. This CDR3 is CASSLDGTMTYNEQFF. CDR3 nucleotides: TGTGCCAGCAGCTTAGACGGGACTATGACTTACAATGAGCAGTTCTTC.

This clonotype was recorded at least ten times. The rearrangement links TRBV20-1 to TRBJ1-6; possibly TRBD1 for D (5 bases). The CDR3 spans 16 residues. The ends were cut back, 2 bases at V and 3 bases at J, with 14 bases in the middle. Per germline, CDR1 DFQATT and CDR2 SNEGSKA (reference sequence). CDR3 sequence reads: CSARPPGTHYNSPLHF. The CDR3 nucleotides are TGCAGTGCTAGACCCCCAGGGACCCACTATAATTCACCCCTCCACTTT.

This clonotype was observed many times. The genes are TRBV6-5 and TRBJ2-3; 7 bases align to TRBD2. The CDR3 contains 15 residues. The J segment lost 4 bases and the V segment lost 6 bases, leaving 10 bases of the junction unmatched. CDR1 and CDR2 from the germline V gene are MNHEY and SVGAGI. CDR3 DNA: TGTGCCAGCAGACCGACTAGCCCCACCTCAGATACGCAGTATTTT. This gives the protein CASRPTSPTSDTQYF.

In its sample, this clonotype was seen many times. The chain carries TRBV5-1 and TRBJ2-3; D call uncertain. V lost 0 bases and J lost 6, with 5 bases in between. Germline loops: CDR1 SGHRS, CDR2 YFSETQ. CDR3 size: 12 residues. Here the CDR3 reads CASSLVMDTQYF. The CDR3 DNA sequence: TGCGCCAGCAGCTTGGTTATGGATACGCAGTATTTT.

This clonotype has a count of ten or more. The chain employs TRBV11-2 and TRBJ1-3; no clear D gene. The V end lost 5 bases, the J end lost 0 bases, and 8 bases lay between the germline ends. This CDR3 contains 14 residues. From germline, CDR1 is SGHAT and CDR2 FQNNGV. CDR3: CASSIHSSGNTIYF. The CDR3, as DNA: TGTGCCAGCAGCATACATAGCTCTGGAAACACCATATATTTT.

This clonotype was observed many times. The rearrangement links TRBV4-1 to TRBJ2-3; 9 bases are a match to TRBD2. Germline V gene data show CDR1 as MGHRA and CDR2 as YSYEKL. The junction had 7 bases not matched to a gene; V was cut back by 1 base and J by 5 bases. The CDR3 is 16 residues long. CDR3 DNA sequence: TGCGCCAGCAGCCAAGTCCCTAGCGGGGTCAGAGATACGCAGTATTTT. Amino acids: CASSQVPSGVRDTQYF.

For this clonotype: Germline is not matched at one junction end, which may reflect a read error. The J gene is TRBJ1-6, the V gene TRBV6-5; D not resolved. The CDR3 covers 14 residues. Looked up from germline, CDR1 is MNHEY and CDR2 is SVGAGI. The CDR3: CASSLVAATATLNF. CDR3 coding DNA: TGTGCCAGCAGTTTGGTGGCGGCTACCGCAACCCTCAACTTT.

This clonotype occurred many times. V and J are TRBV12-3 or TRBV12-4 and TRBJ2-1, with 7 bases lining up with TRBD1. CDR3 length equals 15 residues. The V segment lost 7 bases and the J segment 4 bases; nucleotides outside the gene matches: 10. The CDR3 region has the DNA TGTGCCAGCAAGAACGACAGGGTTCTTTACAATGAGCAGTTCTTC. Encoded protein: CASKNDRVLYNEQFF.

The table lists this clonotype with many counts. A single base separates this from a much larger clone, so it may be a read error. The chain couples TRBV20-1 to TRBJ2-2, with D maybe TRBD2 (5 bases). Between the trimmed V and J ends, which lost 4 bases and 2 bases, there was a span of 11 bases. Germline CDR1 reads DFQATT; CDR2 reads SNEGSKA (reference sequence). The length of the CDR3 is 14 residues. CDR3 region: CSANPGNNTGELFF. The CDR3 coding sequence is TGCAGTGCTAACCCGGGAAACAACACCGGGGAGCTGTTTTTT.

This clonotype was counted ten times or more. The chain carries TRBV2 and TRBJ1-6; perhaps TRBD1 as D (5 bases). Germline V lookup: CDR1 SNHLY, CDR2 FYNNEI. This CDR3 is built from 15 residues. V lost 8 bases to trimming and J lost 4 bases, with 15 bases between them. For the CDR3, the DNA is TGTGCCAGCCGACAGTCTCCTCTATATAATTCACCCCTCCACTTT. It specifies CASRQSPLYNSPLHF. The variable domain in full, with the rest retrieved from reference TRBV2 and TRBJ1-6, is EPEVTQTPSHQVTQMGQEVILRCVPISNHLYFYWYRQILGQKVEFLVSFYNNEISEKSEIFDDQFSVERPDGSNFTLKIRSTKLEDSAMYFCASRQSPLYNSPLHFGNGTRLTVT.

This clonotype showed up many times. CDR3 DNA: TGCGCCAGCAGCTTGGCCCCTCAGGGGGCGGGCAATGAGCAGTTCTTC. It is translated as CASSLAPQGAGNEQFF. This chain joins TRBV5-1 and TRBJ2-1; TRBD1 agrees at 8 bases. V was clipped by 0 bases and J by 6 bases; unmatched bases: 8. The V gene's germline CDR1 is SGHRS and CDR2 YFSETQ. The CDR3 contains 16 residues.

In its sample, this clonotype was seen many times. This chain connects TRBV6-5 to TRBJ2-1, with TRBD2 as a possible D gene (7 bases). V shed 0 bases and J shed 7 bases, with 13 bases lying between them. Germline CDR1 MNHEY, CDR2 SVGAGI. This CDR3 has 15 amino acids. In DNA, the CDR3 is TGTGCCAGCAGTTACTCGGGAGGGGGATGGAATGAGCAGTTCTTC. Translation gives CASSYSGGGWNEQFF.

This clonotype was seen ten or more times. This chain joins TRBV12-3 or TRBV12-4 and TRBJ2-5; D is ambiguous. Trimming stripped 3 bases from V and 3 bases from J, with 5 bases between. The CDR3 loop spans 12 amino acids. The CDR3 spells CASSFGEETQYF. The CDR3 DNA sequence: TGTGCCAGCAGTTTTGGGGAAGAGACCCAGTACTTC.

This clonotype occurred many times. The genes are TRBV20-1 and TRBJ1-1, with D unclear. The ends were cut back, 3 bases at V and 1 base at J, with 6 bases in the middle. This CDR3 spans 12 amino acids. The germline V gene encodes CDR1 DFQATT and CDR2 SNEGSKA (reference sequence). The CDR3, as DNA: TGCAGTGCTAGCCGGACGAACACTGAAGCTTTCTTT. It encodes CSASRTNTEAFF.